The T cell receptor beta chain under discussion was sequenced for a study of CD8 T cells in ankylosing spondylitis. It was by quantitative 5'-RACE with molecular barcodes that TCR beta libraries were made. TCRdb recomputed calls from the 5' RACE reads with MiXCR, one row per CDR3 protein. The data hold more than 300,000 distinct CDR3 sequences, with 6.5% to 10% observed a single time. CDR3 size: 16 residues. Germline loops: CDR1 SGHTA, CDR2 FQGTGA. V lost 2 bases and J lost 2, with 13 bases in between. Study-wide points: The study looked at matched synovial fluid samples from ankylosing spondylitis patients. Disease-linked clones were reported to be significantly enriched there. Within ankylosing spondylitis blood, a TCR beta motif made up of several highly homologous variants appeared to be characteristic. Certain motif variants had earlier been reported in reactive arthritis synovial fluid and blood.

For this clonotype: Its specificity is unknown.

Sequenced sample: blood, either unsorted or a sorted T cell fraction (not recorded which). The sequence derives from a male donor with ankylosing spondylitis. This chain uses TRBV7-3 with TRBJ1-3; maybe TRBD1 (6 bases). Here the CDR3 DNA reads TGTGCCAGCAGCTTACGCGGACAGTACCCTGGAAACACCATATATTTT. This translates into CASSLRGQYPGNTIYF.